The clone carrying this TCR beta chain was seen more than once but under ten times. Its target is unknown. Trimming took 0 bases from V and 3 from J, leaving 9 bases between them. Germline V gives CDR1 MNHEY, CDR2 SMNVEV (reference sequence). The CDR3 length is 15 residues. The protocol was immunoSEQ multiplex PCR, while the TCRdb copy is restricted to in-frame clones and leaves out a portion. The repertoire consists of roughly 70,000 clones, with 60% to 85% occurring once and the leading ten covering roughly 25%. This specimen belongs to a study of T cell responses to AZD1222 COVID-19 vaccine. Points from the study as a whole: Vaccine-related CD4 TCRs covered spike, predominating at 160-218 and 743-854. Spike-specific TCR breadth and depth went up after people got two AZD1222 doses.

This receptor was obtained from an adult in good health. The genes are TRBV27 and TRBJ2-1; D call uncertain. The source was peripheral blood, collected on day 0 of MenACWY control vaccination. CDR3 in DNA: TGTGCCAGCAGTTTATCGGCCAGCTACTACAATGAGCAGTTCTTC. Amino acid sequence: CASSLSASYYNEQFF.